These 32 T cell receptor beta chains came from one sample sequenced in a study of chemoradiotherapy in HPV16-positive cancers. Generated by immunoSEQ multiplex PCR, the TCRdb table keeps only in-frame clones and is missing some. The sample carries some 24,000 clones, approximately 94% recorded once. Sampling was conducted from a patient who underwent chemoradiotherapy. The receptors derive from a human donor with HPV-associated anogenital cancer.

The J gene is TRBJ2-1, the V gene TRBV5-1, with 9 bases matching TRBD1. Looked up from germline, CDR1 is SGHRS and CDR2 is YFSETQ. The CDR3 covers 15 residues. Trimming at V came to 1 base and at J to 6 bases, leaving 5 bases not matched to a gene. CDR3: CASSLQQGAINEQFF. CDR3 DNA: TGCGCCAGCAGCTTGCAACAGGGGGCTATCAATGAGCAGTTCTTC.

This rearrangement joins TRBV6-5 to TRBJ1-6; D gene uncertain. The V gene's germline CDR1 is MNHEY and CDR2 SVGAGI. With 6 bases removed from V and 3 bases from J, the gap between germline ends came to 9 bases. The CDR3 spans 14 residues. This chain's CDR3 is CASSPGIYNSPLHF. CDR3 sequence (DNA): TGTGCCAGCAGCCCCGGGATCTATAATTCACCCCTCCACTTT.

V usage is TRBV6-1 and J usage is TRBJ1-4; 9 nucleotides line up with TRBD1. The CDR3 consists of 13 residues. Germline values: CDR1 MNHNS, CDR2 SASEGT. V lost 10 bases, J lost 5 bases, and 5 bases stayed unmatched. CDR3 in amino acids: CATWGQGNEKLFF. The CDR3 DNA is TGTGCCACGTGGGGACAGGGAAATGAAAAACTGTTTTTT.

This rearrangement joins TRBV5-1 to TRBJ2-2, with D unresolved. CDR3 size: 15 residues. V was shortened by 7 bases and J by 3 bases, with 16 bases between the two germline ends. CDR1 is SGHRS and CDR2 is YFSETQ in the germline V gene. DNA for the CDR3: TGCGCCAGCCGACCCAACTATGGGGACACCGGGGAGCTGTTTTTT. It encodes CASRPNYGDTGELFF.

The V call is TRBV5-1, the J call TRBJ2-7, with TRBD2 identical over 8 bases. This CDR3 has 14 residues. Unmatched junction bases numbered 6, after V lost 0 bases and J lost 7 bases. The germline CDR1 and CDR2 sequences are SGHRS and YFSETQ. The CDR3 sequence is CASSLAPGGREQYF. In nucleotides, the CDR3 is TGCGCCAGCAGCTTGGCACCGGGAGGGAGGGAGCAGTACTTC.

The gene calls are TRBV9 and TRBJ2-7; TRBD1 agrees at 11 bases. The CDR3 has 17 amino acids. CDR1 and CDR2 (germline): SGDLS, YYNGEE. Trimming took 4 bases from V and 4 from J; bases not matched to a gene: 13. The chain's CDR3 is CASSNLVGTGGMYEQYF. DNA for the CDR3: TGTGCCAGCAGCAACTTAGTAGGGACAGGGGGTATGTACGAGCAGTACTTC.

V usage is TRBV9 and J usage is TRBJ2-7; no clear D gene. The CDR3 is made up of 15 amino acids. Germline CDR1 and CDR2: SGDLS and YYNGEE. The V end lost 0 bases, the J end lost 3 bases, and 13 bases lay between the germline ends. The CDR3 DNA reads TGTGCCAGCAGCGTAGCAGGTGACCCACACTACGAGCAGTACTTC. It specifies CASSVAGDPHYEQYF.

The CDR3 sequence is CASSPNWIGTEAFF. The CDR3 DNA sequence: TGTGCCAGCAGTCCTAACTGGATTGGCACTGAAGCTTTCTTT. The chain joins TRBV27 to TRBJ1-1; D remains ambiguous. V was clipped by 5 bases and J by 4 bases, with 14 bases between them. This CDR3 is 14 amino acids long. Germline V CDR1 and CDR2: MNHEY, SMNVEV (reference sequence).

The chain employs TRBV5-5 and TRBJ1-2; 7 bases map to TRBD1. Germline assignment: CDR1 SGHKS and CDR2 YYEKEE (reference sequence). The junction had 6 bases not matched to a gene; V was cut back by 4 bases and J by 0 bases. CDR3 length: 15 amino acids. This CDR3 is CASSATGQSNYGYTF. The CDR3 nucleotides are TGTGCCAGCAGCGCCACGGGACAGTCTAACTATGGCTACACCTTC.

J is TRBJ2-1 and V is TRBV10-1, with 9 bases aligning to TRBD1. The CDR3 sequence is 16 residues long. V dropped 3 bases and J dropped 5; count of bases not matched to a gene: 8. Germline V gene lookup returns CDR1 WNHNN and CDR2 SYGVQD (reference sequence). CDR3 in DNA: TGCGCCAGCAGTGAATTCGGACAGGGGAAGGACAATGAGCAGTTCTTC. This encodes CASSEFGQGKDNEQFF.

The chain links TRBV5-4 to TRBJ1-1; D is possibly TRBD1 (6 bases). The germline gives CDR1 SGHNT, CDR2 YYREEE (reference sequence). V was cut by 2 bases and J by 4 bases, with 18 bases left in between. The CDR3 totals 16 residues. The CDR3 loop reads CASSFGGGDGSTEAFF. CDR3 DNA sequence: TGTGCCAGCAGCTTCGGGGGGGGCGATGGTAGCACTGAAGCTTTCTTT.

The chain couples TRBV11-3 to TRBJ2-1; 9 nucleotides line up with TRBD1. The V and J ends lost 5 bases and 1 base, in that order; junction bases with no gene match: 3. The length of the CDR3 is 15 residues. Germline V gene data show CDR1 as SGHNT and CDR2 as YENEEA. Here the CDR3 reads CASSPDRGSYNEQFF. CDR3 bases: TGTGCCAGCAGCCCGGACAGGGGTTCCTACAATGAGCAGTTCTTC.

The CDR3 nucleotides read TGCGCCAGCAGTCAATCTCAAGGGTCCTACGAGCAGTACTTC. The encoded protein is CASSQSQGSYEQYF. This chain connects TRBV23-1 to TRBJ2-7; D not resolved. TRBV23-1 is identified as an open reading frame with a role that is uncertain. The germline V and J ends were trimmed by 0 bases and 1 base, with 7 bases remaining between them. This CDR3 is 14 amino acids long.

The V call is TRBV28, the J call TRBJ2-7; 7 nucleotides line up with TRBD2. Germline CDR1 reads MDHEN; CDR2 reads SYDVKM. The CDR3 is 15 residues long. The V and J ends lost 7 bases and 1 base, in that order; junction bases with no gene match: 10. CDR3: CASTSYGGFSYEQYF. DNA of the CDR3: TGTGCCAGCACTTCGTACGGGGGGTTTTCCTACGAGCAGTACTTC.

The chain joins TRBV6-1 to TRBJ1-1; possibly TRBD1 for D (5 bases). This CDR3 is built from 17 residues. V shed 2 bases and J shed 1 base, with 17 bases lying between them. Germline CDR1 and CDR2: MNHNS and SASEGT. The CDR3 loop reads CASSESGSVRGNTEAFF. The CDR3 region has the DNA TGTGCCAGCAGTGAATCAGGCAGCGTTAGGGGGAACACTGAAGCTTTCTTT.

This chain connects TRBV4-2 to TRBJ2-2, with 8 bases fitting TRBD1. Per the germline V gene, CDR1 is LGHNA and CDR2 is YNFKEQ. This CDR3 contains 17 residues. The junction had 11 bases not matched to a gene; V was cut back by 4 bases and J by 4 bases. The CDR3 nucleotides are TGTGCCAGCAGCCGCGACGGACAGGGTCGGAGCACCGGGGAGCTGTTTTTT. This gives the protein CASSRDGQGRSTGELFF.

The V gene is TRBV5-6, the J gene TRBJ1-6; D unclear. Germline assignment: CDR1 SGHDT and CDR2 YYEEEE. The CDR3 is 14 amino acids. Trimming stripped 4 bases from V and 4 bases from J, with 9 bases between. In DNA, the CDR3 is TGTGCCAGCAGCCGGGGTGGGTATAATTCACCCCTCCACTTT. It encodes CASSRGGYNSPLHF.

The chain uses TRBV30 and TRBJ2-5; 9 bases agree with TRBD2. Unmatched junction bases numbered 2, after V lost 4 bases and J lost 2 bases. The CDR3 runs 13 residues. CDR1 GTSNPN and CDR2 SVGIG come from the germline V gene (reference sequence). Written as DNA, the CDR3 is TGTGCCTGGACCCTAGCGGGGCAAGAGACCCAGTACTTC. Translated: CAWTLAGQETQYF.

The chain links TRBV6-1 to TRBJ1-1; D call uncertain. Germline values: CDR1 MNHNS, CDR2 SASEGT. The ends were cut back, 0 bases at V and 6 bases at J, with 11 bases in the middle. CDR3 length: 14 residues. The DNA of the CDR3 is TGTGCCAGCAGTGAAGCGCTTGCCCAGTCTGAAGCTTTCTTT. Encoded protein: CASSEALAQSEAFF.

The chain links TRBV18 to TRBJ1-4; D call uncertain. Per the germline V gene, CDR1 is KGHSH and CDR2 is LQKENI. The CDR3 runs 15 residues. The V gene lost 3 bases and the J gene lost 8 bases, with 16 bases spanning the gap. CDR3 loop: CASSPSSSGPEKLFF. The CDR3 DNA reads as TGTGCCAGCTCACCTTCCAGTTCCGGGCCAGAAAAACTGTTTTTT.

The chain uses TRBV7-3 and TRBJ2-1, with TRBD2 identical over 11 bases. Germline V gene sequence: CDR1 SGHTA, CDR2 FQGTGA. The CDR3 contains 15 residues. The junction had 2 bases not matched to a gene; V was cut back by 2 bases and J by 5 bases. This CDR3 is CASSLPSGGNNEQFF. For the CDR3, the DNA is TGTGCCAGCAGCTTACCTAGCGGGGGGAACAATGAGCAGTTCTTC.

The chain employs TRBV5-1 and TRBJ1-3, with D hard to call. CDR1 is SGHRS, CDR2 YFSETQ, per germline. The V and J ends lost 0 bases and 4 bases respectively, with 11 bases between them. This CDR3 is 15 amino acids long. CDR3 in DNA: TGCGCCAGCAGCTTGGAAGGTTCGGTCGGAAACACCATATATTTT. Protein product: CASSLEGSVGNTIYF. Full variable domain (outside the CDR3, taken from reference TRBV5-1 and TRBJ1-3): KAGVTQTPRYLIKTRGQQVTLSCSPISGHRSVSWYQQTPGQGLQFLFEYFSETQRNKGNFPGRFSGRQFSNSRSEMNVSTLELGDSALYLCASSLEGSVGNTIYFGEGSWLTVV.

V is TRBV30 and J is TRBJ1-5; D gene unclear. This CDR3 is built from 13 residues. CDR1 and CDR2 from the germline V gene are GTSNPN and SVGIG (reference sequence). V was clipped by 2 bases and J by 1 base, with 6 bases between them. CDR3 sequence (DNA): TGTGCCTGGAGTACCGACAGCAATCAGCCCCAGCATTTT. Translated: CAWSTDSNQPQHF.

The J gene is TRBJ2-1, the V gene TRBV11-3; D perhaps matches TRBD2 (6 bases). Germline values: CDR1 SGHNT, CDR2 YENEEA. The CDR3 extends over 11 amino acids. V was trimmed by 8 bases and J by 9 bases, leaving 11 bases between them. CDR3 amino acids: CASSQEGEQFF. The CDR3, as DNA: TGTGCCAGCTCACAGGAGGGTGAGCAGTTCTTC.

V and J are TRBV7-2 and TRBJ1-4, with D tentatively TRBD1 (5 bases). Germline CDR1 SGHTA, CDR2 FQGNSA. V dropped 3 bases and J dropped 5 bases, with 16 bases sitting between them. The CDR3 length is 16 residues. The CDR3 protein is CASSFNLRGLNEKLFF. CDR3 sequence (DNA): TGTGCCAGCAGCTTTAATCTTCGGGGGTTAAATGAAAAACTGTTTTTT.

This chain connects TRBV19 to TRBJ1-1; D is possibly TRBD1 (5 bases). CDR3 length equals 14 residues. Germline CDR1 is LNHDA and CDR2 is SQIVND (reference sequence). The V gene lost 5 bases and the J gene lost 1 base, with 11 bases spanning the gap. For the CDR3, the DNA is TGTGCCAGTAGTTCTTGGGACGGGAACACTGAAGCTTTCTTT. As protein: CASSSWDGNTEAFF.

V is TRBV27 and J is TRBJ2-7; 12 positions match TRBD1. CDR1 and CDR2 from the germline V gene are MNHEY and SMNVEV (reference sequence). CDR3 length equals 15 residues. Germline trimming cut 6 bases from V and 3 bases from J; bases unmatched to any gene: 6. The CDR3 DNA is TGTGCCAGCAGCCGGGACAGGGGGCGCGGCTACGAGCAGTACTTC. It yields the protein CASSRDRGRGYEQYF.

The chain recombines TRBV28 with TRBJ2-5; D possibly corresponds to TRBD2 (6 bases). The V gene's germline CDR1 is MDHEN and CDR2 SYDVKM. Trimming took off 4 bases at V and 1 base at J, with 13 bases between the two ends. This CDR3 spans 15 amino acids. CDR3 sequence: CASSSPGLTQETQYF. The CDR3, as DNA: TGTGCCAGCAGTTCTCCGGGACTGACCCAAGAGACCCAGTACTTC.

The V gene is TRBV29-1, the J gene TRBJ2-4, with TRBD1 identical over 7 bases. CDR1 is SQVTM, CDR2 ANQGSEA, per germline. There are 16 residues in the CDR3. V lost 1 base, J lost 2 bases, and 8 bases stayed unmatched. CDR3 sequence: CSVEVRGRATKNIQYF. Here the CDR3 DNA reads TGCAGCGTTGAAGTAAGGGGGCGCGCAACCAAAAACATTCAGTACTTC.

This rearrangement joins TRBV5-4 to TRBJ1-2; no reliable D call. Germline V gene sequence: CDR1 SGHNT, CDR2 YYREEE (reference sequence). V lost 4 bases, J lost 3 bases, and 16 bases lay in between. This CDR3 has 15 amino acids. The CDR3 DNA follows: TGTGCCAGCAGCCTGACACCCTCCGGGGACTATGGCTACACCTTC. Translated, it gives CASSLTPSGDYGYTF.

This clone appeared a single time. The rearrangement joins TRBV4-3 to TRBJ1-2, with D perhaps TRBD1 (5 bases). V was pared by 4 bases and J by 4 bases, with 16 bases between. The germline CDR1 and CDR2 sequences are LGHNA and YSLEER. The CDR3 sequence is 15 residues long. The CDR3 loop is CASSPMEGLAYGYTF. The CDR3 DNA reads TGCGCCAGCAGCCCCATGGAGGGGCTAGCCTATGGCTACACCTTC.

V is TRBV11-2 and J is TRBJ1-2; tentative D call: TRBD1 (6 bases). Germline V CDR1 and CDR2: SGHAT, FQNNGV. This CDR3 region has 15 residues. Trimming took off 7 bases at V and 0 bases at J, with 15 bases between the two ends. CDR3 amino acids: CASNPWGAPNYGYTF. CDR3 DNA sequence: TGTGCCAGCAACCCTTGGGGGGCGCCTAACTATGGCTACACCTTC.